Listed here are 25 T cell receptor beta chains from one sample, sequenced in a study of shared clonotypes between healthy human individuals. Positive CCR7 selection of CD45RO-negative cells yielded the naive CD8 cells, and terminally differentiated effector memory CD45RA+ cells were excluded. TCRdb keeps only in-frame clones here, not all; method: immunoSEQ multiplex PCR. The sample has about 2 million clones, about 95% seen once. Specimen: naive CD8+ T cells sorted from blood. These receptors were taken from a man aged 18 to 35 in good health.

This rearrangement joins TRBV9 to TRBJ2-7, with 7 nucleotides matching TRBD2. Germline assignment: CDR1 SGDLS and CDR2 YYNGEE. Trimming cost V 0 bases and J 2 bases; bases outside gene matches: 8. The CDR3 spans 16 residues. CDR3 coding DNA: TGTGCCAGCAGCGTAGAGGAGCGGGACGAACCCTACGAGCAGTACTTC. Amino acid sequence: CASSVEERDEPYEQYF.

The chain joins TRBV9 to TRBJ1-2, with D perhaps TRBD1 (5 bases). CDR3 length: 15 amino acids. V was clipped by 2 bases and J by 0 bases, with 11 bases between them. CDR1 SGDLS and CDR2 YYNGEE come from the germline V gene. CDR3: CASSVGRVPNYGYTF. The CDR3 nucleotides read TGTGCCAGCAGCGTCGGCAGGGTACCTAACTATGGCTACACCTTC.

Here the CDR3 reads CASSYNRGAADEQFF. CDR3 DNA: TGTGCCAGCAGTTACAATCGTGGGGCGGCGGATGAGCAGTTCTTC. The chain employs TRBV6-6 and TRBJ2-1, with a possible D match to TRBD1 (5 bases). The CDR3 runs to 15 residues. The germline V gene encodes CDR1 MNHNY and CDR2 SVGAGI (reference sequence). Trimming removed 2 bases from V and 8 bases from J, with 16 bases in between.

In its sample, this clone was seen a few times. This chain joins TRBV10-1 and TRBJ2-7; D unclear. The CDR3 is 13 residues long. CDR1 and CDR2 from the germline V gene are WNHNN and SYGVQD (reference sequence). V dropped 3 bases and J dropped 0 bases, with 6 bases sitting between them. The CDR3 bases are TGCGCCAGCAGTGAACATGGCTCCTACGAGCAGTACTTC. Translated: CASSEHGSYEQYF.

A note on this clone: Other nucleotide sequences from this sample produce the same CDR3. The chain uses TRBV4-1 and TRBJ2-7; TRBD1 agrees at 9 bases. The germline V gene has CDR1 MGHRA and CDR2 YSYEKL. Trimming removed 0 bases from V and 3 bases from J; junction bases left unmatched: 3. This CDR3 region has 15 residues. CDR3 DNA: TGCGCCAGCAGCCAAGAGGGACAGGGACGCTACGAGCAGTACTTC. It translates to CASSQEGQGRYEQYF.

This chain connects TRBV30 to TRBJ2-5; D might be TRBD1 (6 bases). The V end lost 1 base, the J end lost 2 bases, and 11 bases lay between the germline ends. This CDR3 is built from 14 residues. Germline assignment: CDR1 GTSNPN and CDR2 SVGIG (reference sequence). The CDR3 region is CAWSAGAGQETQYF. CDR3 DNA sequence: TGTGCCTGGAGTGCAGGGGCCGGGCAAGAGACCCAGTACTTC.

This chain connects TRBV4-3 to TRBJ1-2; D is perhaps TRBD1 (5 bases). The CDR3 contains 15 residues. Germline V gene sequence: CDR1 LGHNA, CDR2 YSLEER. The germline V and J ends were trimmed by 2 bases and 2 bases, with 12 bases remaining between them. Here the CDR3 reads CASSQTHQGNYGYTF. CDR3 coding DNA: TGCGCCAGCAGCCAAACGCATCAGGGAAACTATGGCTACACCTTC.

Comment on this clone: The sample holds other DNA sequences that translate to the same CDR3. The rearrangement joins TRBV7-9 to TRBJ2-5; no definite D call. Per germline, CDR1 SEHNR and CDR2 FQNEAQ (reference sequence). This CDR3 contains 13 residues. The ends were cut back, 3 bases at V and 1 base at J, with 6 bases in the middle. The CDR3 reads CASSLQIQETQYF. CDR3 DNA: TGTGCCAGCAGCTTGCAGATCCAAGAGACCCAGTACTTC.

The genes are TRBV6-5 and TRBJ2-1, with D possibly TRBD2 on 6 matching bases. V was cut by 4 bases and J by 1 base, with 11 bases left in between. The CDR3 has 15 amino acids. Germline V gene data show CDR1 as MNHEY and CDR2 as SVGAGI. The CDR3 nucleotides are TGTGCCAGCAGTTCAACCGGGACTTCCTACAATGAGCAGTTCTTC. Translation: CASSSTGTSYNEQFF.

The chain uses TRBV19 and TRBJ2-7; D may be TRBD2 (6 bases). The V gene's germline CDR1 is LNHDA and CDR2 SQIVND (reference sequence). CDR3 length: 14 amino acids. Deletions cut 3 bases from V and 4 bases from J, with 13 bases between. CDR3 amino acids: CASSMAGQGYEQYF. In DNA form, the CDR3 reads TGTGCCAGTAGTATGGCGGGGCAGGGATACGAGCAGTACTTC.

DNA of the CDR3: TGCGCCAGCAGCCAAGGACAGGGAGTATCCGGGGAGCTGTTTTTT. Its translation: CASSQGQGVSGELFF. The rearrangement uses TRBV4-1 and TRBJ2-2; 7 positions agree with TRBD1. CDR1 and CDR2 from the germline V gene are MGHRA and YSYEKL. Losses at the gene ends were 1 base for V and 6 bases for J; bases not matched to a gene: 5. CDR3 size: 15 residues.

The chain joins TRBV27 to TRBJ1-2, with D tentatively TRBD1 (5 bases). The V gene lost 2 bases and the J gene lost 4 bases, with 11 bases spanning the gap. The length of the CDR3 is 14 residues. The germline V gene has CDR1 MNHEY and CDR2 SMNVEV (reference sequence). CDR3 sequence reads: CASSLKGISYGYTF. For the CDR3, the DNA is TGTGCCAGCAGTTTAAAGGGGATCTCCTATGGCTACACCTTC.

The CDR3 region has the DNA TGTGCCAGCAAGACAGAGAACCAAGAGACCCAGTACTTC. This codes for CASKTENQETQYF. The V gene is TRBV2, the J gene TRBJ2-5, with D tentatively TRBD1 (5 bases). In germline, CDR1 is SNHLY, CDR2 FYNNEI. This CDR3 spans 13 amino acids. The V end was cut by 7 bases, the J end by 0 bases, with 9 bases between.

This rearrangement joins TRBV28 to TRBJ1-5; 7 bases agree with TRBD1. There are 14 residues in the CDR3. V lost 6 bases and J lost 7; bases outside the gene matches: 9. CDR1 and CDR2 from the germline V gene are MDHEN and SYDVKM. CDR3 nucleotides: TGTGCCAGCAGACCACAGGGGCTAGGACAGCCCCAGCATTTT. Amino acid sequence: CASRPQGLGQPQHF.

The rearrangement links TRBV4-1 to TRBJ1-1; D is unclear. This CDR3 has 15 amino acids. Trimming took off 1 base at V and 2 bases at J, with 11 bases between the two ends. Germline CDR1 MGHRA, CDR2 YSYEKL. The CDR3 region has the DNA TGCGCCAGCAGCCAAGGGAGGTTAGCCAACACTGAAGCTTTCTTT. It encodes CASSQGRLANTEAFF.

This rearrangement joins TRBV11-2 to TRBJ2-1; 8 bases align to TRBD2. Per germline, CDR1 SGHAT and CDR2 FQNNGV. CDR3 length: 15 amino acids. Germline trimming cut 1 base from V and 6 bases from J; bases unmatched to any gene: 5. The DNA for the CDR3 is TGTGCCAGCAGCTTAGGTAGCGGGATCATCAATGAGCAGTTCTTC. Translating gives CASSLGSGIINEQFF.

In this sample, this clone turned up once. The rearrangement joins TRBV7-9 to TRBJ2-5, with 7 nucleotides matching TRBD1. The germline V gene encodes CDR1 SEHNR and CDR2 FQNEAQ (reference sequence). The junction had 6 bases not matched to a gene; V was cut back by 5 bases and J by 0 bases. This CDR3 spans 15 amino acids. Written as DNA, the CDR3 is TGTGCCAGCAGCCGGCCGGGACAGCACCAAGAGACCCAGTACTTC. Its translation is CASSRPGQHQETQYF.

This chain uses TRBV5-8 with TRBJ2-7; D not certain. CDR1 and CDR2 (germline): SGHTS, YDEGEE. V shed 4 bases and J shed 2 bases, with 13 bases lying between them. This CDR3 spans 14 amino acids. The CDR3 protein is CASSPGFVAYEQYF. The CDR3 bases are TGTGCCAGCAGCCCCGGGTTCGTCGCCTACGAGCAGTACTTC.

The V and J genes are TRBV29-1 and TRBJ1-2, with D possibly being TRBD1 (6 bases). The CDR3 loop spans 10 amino acids. Germline assignment: CDR1 SQVTM and CDR2 ANQGSEA. V lost 6 bases to trimming and J lost 6 bases, with 8 bases between them. The CDR3 nucleotides are TGCAGCGTGAACAGGGATGGCTACACCTTC. Its protein is CSVNRDGYTF.

A note on this clone: In the same sample, other DNA sequences code for this CDR3. The CDR3 spells CASRGPYEQYF. CDR3 bases: TGTGCCAGCAGGGGGCCCTACGAGCAGTACTTC. The chain employs TRBV6-1 and TRBJ2-7; TRBD1 is a possible D gene (5 bases). The V gene's germline CDR1 is MNHNS and CDR2 SASEGT. This CDR3 has 11 amino acids. V lost 6 bases and J 2 bases, leaving 5 bases between the germline ends.

V usage is TRBV28 and J usage is TRBJ2-2; perhaps TRBD2 as D (6 bases). V was cut by 6 bases and J by 4 bases, with 15 bases left in between. The length of the CDR3 is 15 residues. Germline V gene lookup returns CDR1 MDHEN and CDR2 SYDVKM. CDR3 loop: CASSLEGRGTGELFF. The CDR3 coding sequence is TGTGCCAGCAGCCTGGAGGGGCGAGGCACCGGGGAGCTGTTTTTT.

As concerns this clone: The same CDR3 is also encoded by other DNA sequences in this sample. This sequence joins TRBV7-3 and TRBJ2-7; the D is unclear. V was pared by 0 bases and J by 0 bases, with 3 bases between. CDR1 and CDR2 (germline): SGHTA, FQGTGA. The CDR3 contains 13 residues. CDR3 in DNA: TGTGCCAGCAGCTTAACTTCCTCCTACGAGCAGTACTTC. This gives the protein CASSLTSSYEQYF.

V gene TRBV6-5 combines with J gene TRBJ2-7; D gene unclear. Germline CDR1 is MNHEY and CDR2 is SVGAGI. This CDR3 is 16 amino acids long. V lost 0 bases, J lost 5 bases, and 17 bases lay in between. The CDR3 here is CASSYSVLDPSDEQYF. CDR3 sequence (DNA): TGTGCCAGCAGTTACTCAGTTCTTGACCCTTCCGACGAGCAGTACTTC.

Turning to this clone: At one boundary the junction diverges from the germline segment, which might be a read error. The chain is built from TRBV2 and TRBJ2-7, with TRBD2 matching over 11 bases. Germline V gene sequence: CDR1 SNHLY, CDR2 FYNNEI. CDR3 size: 14 residues. CDR3 in amino acids: CASNELAGVYEQYF. As DNA, the CDR3 is TGTGCCAGCAATGAACTAGCGGGGGTCTACGAGCAGTACTTC.

This sequence joins TRBV2 and TRBJ2-1, with D tentatively TRBD2 (5 bases). Trimming shortened V by 8 bases and J by 4 bases, and 9 bases separated the two germline ends. Germline lookup yields CDR1 SNHLY and CDR2 FYNNEI. The CDR3 spans 12 residues. The DNA for the CDR3 is TGTGCCAGCCAAGAGGGATACAATGAGCAGTTCTTC. This translates into CASQEGYNEQFF.